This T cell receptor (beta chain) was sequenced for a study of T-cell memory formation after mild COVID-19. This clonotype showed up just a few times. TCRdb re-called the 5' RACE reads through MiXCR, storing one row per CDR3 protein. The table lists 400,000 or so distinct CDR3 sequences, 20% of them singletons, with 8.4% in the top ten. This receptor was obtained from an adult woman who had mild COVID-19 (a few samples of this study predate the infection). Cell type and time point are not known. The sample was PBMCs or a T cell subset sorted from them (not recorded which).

The CDR3 protein is CASSLAGTTLETQYF. CDR3 nucleotide sequence: TGTGCCAGCAGCTTAGCGGGGACAACTTTGGAGACCCAGTACTTC. This chain links TRBV7-9 with TRBJ2-5; possibly TRBD1 for D (6 bases). Germline CDR1 and CDR2: SEHNR and FQNEAQ (reference sequence). CDR3 size: 15 residues. Trimming removed 0 bases from V and 5 bases from J, with 13 bases in between.